This TCR beta chain was captured by sequencing in a study of T cell changes during pregnancy in multiple sclerosis. This table comes from immunoSEQ multiplex PCR, and its TCRdb copy is limited to in-frame clones, with some not included. This repertoire shows under 50,000 clones, around 92% found once; its top ten account for less than 5%. This CDR3 has 11 amino acids. Trimming removed 8 bases at V and 8 bases at J, with 12 bases between. Germline-derived CDR1 and CDR2 are MGHDK and SYGVNS. The chain combines TRBV25-1 with TRBJ1-2; D is perhaps TRBD1 (6 bases). The receptor's source is a female donor with multiple sclerosis, enrolled in a pregnancy study. The material was CD8+ T cells from peripheral blood mononuclear cells, obtained in the first trimester of pregnancy. The CDR3: CASSGAQGYTF. DNA for the CDR3: TGTGCCAGCTCAGGGGCGCAGGGCTACACCTTC.